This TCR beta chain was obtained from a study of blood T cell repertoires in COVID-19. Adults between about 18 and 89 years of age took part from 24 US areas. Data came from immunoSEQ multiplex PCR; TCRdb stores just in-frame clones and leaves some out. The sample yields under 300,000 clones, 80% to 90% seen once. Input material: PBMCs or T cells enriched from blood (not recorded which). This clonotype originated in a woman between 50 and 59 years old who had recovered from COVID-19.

The CDR3 bases are TGTGCCAGTAAAGCTGGGGACAGGACGAACACCGGGGAGCTGTTTTTT. Protein sequence: CASKAGDRTNTGELFF. This rearrangement joins TRBV19 to TRBJ2-2; 8 bases are a match to TRBD1. J was trimmed by 0 bases and V by 7 bases; bases with no gene match: 7. Germline CDR1 LNHDA, CDR2 SQIVND (reference sequence). This CDR3 has 16 amino acids.